The present T cell receptor (beta chain) was sequenced within a study of blood T cells in healthy people across ages. Per sample, no less than 6 micrograms of total RNA were extracted. Trimming took off 3 bases at V and 3 bases at J, with 18 bases between the two ends. The germline CDR1 and CDR2 sequences are DFQATT and SNEGSKA (reference sequence). This CDR3 is built from 16 residues. A second PCR of 7 to 11 cycles used a sample-barcoded 5' primer and a J-beta primer mix. TCRdb re-derived calls from the 5' RACE reads in MiXCR, one entry per CDR3 protein. The profile covers about 1.6 million distinct CDR3 sequences, with roughly 30% appearing a single time and 11% taken by the ten largest.

This TCR came from a woman in her 30s in good health. V and J are TRBV20-1 and TRBJ2-4; TRBD1 might be the D (5 bases). The sequenced sample consisted of blood. The CDR3 DNA sequence: TGCAGTGCTAGGAAGAGGAACTTGGGGCTCAAAAACATTCAGTACTTC. Encoded protein: CSARKRNLGLKNIQYF.